What follows are 5 T cell receptor beta chains derived from one specimen sequenced in a study of Tregs in tolerant kidney transplant recipients (dated by TCRdb to the late 2010s). To prepare the library, the immunoSEQ multiplex PCR assay was applied. Entries here come from immuneACCESS through TCRdb and include only in-frame sequences with V and J called. Some clones fail to appear in such tables; in the studies checked, an unresolved V gene covers under half of the shortfall, and the cause of the remainder is unknown. This sample has some 80,000 clones in its table, and under 98% of those were observed once. Around 0.51% of the sample belongs to the ten largest clones. The time point label for this specimen denotes: blood sample drawn before combined kidney and bone marrow transplant. This specimen was CD4+ T cells from blood, taken before the transplant. These TCRs come from a human donor who received a combined kidney and bone marrow transplant.

This chain connects TRBV7-3 to TRBJ2-3; 10 bases match TRBD2. Germline V gene sequence: CDR1 SGHTA, CDR2 FQGTGA. The CDR3 spans 17 residues. J gave up 1 base and V 5 bases, and 9 bases lay outside the gene matches. The CDR3 region is CASSPALAGVRTDTQYF. In nucleotides, the CDR3 is TGTGCCAGCAGCCCCGCCCTAGCGGGGGTTCGCACAGATACGCAGTATTTT.

This sequence joins TRBV25-1 and TRBJ2-5, with 7 bases matching TRBD1. The V gene end was trimmed by 6 bases and the J gene end by 2 bases; junction bases not matched to a gene: 6. Germline V gene data show CDR1 as MGHDK and CDR2 as SYGVNS. This CDR3 is built from 14 residues. CDR3 in DNA: TGTGCCAGCAGCGATTGGACAGGTCAAGAGACCCAGTACTTC. Encoded protein: CASSDWTGQETQYF. The full variable domain, in which reference TRBV25-1 and TRBJ2-5 provide the parts outside the CDR3, is EADIYQTPRYLVIGTGKKITLECSQTMGHDKMYWYQQDPGMELHLIHYSYGVNSTEKGDLSSESTVSRIRTEHFPLTLESARPSHTSQYLCASSDWTGQETQYFGPGTRLLVL.

The V gene is TRBV28, the J gene TRBJ1-1; no definite D call. This CDR3 contains 15 residues. CDR1 is MDHEN, CDR2 SYDVKM, per germline. V was shortened by 6 bases and J by 3 bases, with 17 bases between the two germline ends. The DNA for the CDR3 is TGTGCCAGCAGACGACCCGGGGTAGCCTACACTGAAGCTTTCTTT. It yields the protein CASRRPGVAYTEAFF.

This chain links TRBV11-3 with TRBJ2-7, with 9 bases aligning to TRBD2. The CDR3 runs 15 residues. The germline V gene has CDR1 SGHNT and CDR2 YENEEA. V shed 5 bases, J shed 2 bases, and the junction held 7 bases outside the gene matches. As DNA, the CDR3 is TGTGCCAGCAGCCCAAGTAGCGGGAGAACCTACGAGCAGTACTTC. It specifies CASSPSSGRTYEQYF.

The rearrangement joins TRBV27 to TRBJ2-7; D is perhaps TRBD2 (5 bases). Germline CDR1 and CDR2: MNHEY and SMNVEV (reference sequence). The V and J ends lost 8 bases and 1 base respectively, with 21 bases between them. CDR3 length equals 16 residues. CDR3 residues: CASRGRARGISYEQYF. CDR3 nucleotide sequence: TGTGCCAGCCGCGGGCGCGCGAGAGGGATATCCTACGAGCAGTACTTC.